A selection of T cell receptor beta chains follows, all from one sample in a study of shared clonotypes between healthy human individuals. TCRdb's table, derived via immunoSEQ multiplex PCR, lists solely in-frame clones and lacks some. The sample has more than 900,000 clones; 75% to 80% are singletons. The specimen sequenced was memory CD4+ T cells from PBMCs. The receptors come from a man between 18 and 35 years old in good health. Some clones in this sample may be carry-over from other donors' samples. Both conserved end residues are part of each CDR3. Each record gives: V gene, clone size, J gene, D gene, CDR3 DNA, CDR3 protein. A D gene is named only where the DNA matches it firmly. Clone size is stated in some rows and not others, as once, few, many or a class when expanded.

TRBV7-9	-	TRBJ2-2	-	TGTGCCGGACCGGAGGCCCGCATTAACACCGGGGAGCTGTTTTTT	CAGPEARINTGELFF
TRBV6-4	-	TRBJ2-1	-	TGTGCCAGCAGACCTCTCCCGGCGCTGGGTGAGCAGTTCTTC	CASRPLPALGEQFF
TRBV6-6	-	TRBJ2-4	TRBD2	TGTGCCAGCAGGGTAGCGGGGGCCAAAAACATTCAGTACTTC	CASRVAGAKNIQYF
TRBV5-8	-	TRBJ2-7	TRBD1	TGTGCCAGCAGCTTCGGGACAGCGCTCTTCGAGCAGTACTTC	CASSFGTALFEQYF
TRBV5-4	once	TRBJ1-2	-	TGTGCCAGCAGGGACAGTCAATATGGCTACACCTTC	CASRDSQYGYTF
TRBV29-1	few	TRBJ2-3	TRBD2	TGCAGCGCCGGGACTAGCGGGAGGGCCGCAGATACGCAGTATTTT	CSAGTSGRAADTQYF
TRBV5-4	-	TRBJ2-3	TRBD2	TGTGCCAGCAGCTTGGGACTAGCGGTCACAGATACGCAGTATTTT	CASSLGLAVTDTQYF
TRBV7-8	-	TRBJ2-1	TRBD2	TGTGCCAGCAGCCACGGACTAGCGGACTACAATGAGCAGTTCTTC	CASSHGLADYNEQFF
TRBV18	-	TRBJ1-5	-	TGTGCCAGCTCCCCCGGAGGGACTTTCAATCAGCCCCAGCATTTT	CASSPGGTFNQPQHF
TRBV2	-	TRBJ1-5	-	TGTGCCGGCAGTGGCCTGTTAGTAAGCAATCAGCCCCAGCATTTT	CAGSGLLVSNQPQHF
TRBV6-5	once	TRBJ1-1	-	TGTGCCAGCAGTTACCCGATGGGTCCGGAAGCTTTCTTT	CASSYPMGPEAFF
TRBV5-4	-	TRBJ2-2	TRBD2	TGTGCCAGCAGCCCCTCTAGCGGGAGGCAGAACACCGGGGAGCTGTTTTTT	CASSPSSGRQNTGELFF
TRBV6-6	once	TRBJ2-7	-	TGTGCCAGCAGTTACTCTCCGGGGGCGGCCGACGCCGAGCAGTACTTC	CASSYSPGAADAEQYF
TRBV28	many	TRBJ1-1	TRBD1	TGTGCCAGCAGCTTATCCTGGGGGACAGTGAACACTGAAGCTTTCTTT	CASSLSWGTVNTEAFF
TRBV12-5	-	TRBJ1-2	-	TGTGCTAGTGGTTACAGTTTGGGGGGGTCGGGCTTCTATGGCTACACCTTC	CASGYSLGGSGFYGYTF
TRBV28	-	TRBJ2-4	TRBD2	TGTGCCAGCAAATCCCCAGCCGGGGGGGGAAACATTCAGTACTTC	CASKSPAGGGNIQYF
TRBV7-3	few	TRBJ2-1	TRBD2	TGTGCCAGCAGCTTGACTAGCGCAGGATACAATGAGCAGTTCTTC	CASSLTSAGYNEQFF
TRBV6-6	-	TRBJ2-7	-	TGTGCCAGCACCCTTCCGGGGGTCGATTACGAGCAGTACTTC	CASTLPGVDYEQYF
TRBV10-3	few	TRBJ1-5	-	TGTGCCATCAGTGACCGACAGTATAGCAATCAGCCCCAGCATTTT	CAISDRQYSNQPQHF
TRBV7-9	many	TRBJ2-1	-	TGTGCCAGCAGCTTAGTTCCCAGGCGGCCACACAATGAGCAGTTCTTC	CASSLVPRRPHNEQFF
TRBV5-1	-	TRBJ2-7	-	TGCGCCAGCAGCAGATTTGGGGACTCCTACGAGCAGTACTTC	CASSRFGDSYEQYF
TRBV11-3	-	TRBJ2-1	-	TGTGCCAGCAGCTCTCCTCGCGAAGTGGGCGAAGATTCGGATGAGCAGTTCTTC	CASSSPREVGEDSDEQFF
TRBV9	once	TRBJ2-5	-	TGTGCCAGCAGCGACCGCTCCGGGGGAGGAGAGACCCAGTACTTC	CASSDRSGGGETQYF
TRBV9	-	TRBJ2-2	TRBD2	TGTGCCAGCAGCGCGCTCCGGGGACTAGCGGGAGCCGACACCGGGGAGCTGTTTTTT	CASSALRGLAGADTGELFF
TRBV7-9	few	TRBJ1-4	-	TGTGCCACAGGAGAGGAAAAACTGTTTTTT	CATGEEKLFF
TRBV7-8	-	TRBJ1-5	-	TGTGCCAGCAGCTCAAGACAGACCAATCAGCCCCAGCATTTT	CASSSRQTNQPQHF
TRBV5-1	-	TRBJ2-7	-	TGCGCCAGCAGCTTGGAGACAGCCGGAACTCGGCAGTACTTC	CASSLETAGTRQYF
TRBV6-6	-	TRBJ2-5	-	TGTGCCACGTGGACTATCCAAGAGACCCAGTACTTC	CATWTIQETQYF
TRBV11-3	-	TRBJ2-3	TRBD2	TGTGCCAGCAGCCTCTTAGCGGGAGCACGAACAGATACGCAGTATTTT	CASSLLAGARTDTQYF
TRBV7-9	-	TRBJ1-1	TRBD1	TGTGCCAGCAGCTTCACAGGGGGCACTGAAGCTTTCTTT	CASSFTGGTEAFF
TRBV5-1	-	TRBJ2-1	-	TGCGCCAGCAGCTTGGGTGGGCAGTCGTCGTATGAGCAGTTCTTC	CASSLGGQSSYEQFF
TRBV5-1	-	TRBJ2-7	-	TGCGCCAGCAGCTCTTCGTTCGGTCCCAAATCCTACGAGCAGTACTTC	CASSSSFGPKSYEQYF
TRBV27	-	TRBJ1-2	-	TGTGCCAGCAGTCTGACGGGGACCTATGGCTACACCTTC	CASSLTGTYGYTF
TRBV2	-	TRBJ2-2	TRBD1	TGTGCCAGCAGTGCCGGGACAGCCGTCAGGGAGCTGTTTTTT	CASSAGTAVRELFF
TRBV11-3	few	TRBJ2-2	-	TGTGCCAGCAGCTTGGGCCAGAACACCGGGGAGCTGTTTTTT	CASSLGQNTGELFF
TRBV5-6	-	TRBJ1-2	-	TGTGCCAGCAGCTCCGTATTAGGACACTATGGCTACACCTTC	CASSSVLGHYGYTF
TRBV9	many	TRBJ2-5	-	TGTGCCAGCAGCCCGCACCACACCACCGGAGAGACCCAGTACTTC	CASSPHHTTGETQYF
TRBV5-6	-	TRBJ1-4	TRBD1	TGTGCCAGCAGCTTGTTCCAGGGGGCAAGGGAAAATGAAAAACTGTTTTTT	CASSLFQGARENEKLFF
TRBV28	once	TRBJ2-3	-	TGTGCCAGCAGTTTATTGACTGGCTTAGGCACAGATACGCAGTATTTT	CASSLLTGLGTDTQYF
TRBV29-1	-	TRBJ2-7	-	TGCAGCGTTGTTCCGGGACGAACCTACGAGCAGTACTTC	CSVVPGRTYEQYF
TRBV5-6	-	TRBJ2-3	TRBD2	TGTGCCAGCAGTCCCGGGACTAGGGGCCCAGATACGCAGTATTTT	CASSPGTRGPDTQYF
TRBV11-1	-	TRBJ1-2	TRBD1	TGTGCCAGCAGTCGGAGGTGGGACAGCAGGGGCTACACCTTC	CASSRRWDSRGYTF
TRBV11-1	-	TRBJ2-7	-	TGTGCCAGCAGCTCCGCCCGGGGAGACGCGAACTCGCAGTACTTC	CASSSARGDANSQYF
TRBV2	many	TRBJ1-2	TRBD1	TGTGCCAGCAGCAAGACAGGGGTACCCTCGGAAGGGGAGGGTTATGGCTACACCTTC	CASSKTGVPSEGEGYGYTF
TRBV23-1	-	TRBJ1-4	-	TGCGCCAGCAGTCAATCCGCCAGCCTCGGCTATGAAAAACTGTTTTTT	CASSQSASLGYEKLFF
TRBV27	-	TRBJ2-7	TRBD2	TGTGCCAGCAGTCCGGGACTAGCAGGAGTGGGTTGGGCATTC	CASSPGLAGVGWAF
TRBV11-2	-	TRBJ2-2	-	TGTGCCAGCAGCTTAATCCAGGGGATCACCGGGGAGCTGTTTTTT	CASSLIQGITGELFF
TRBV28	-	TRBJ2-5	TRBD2	TGTGCCAGCACGCCAGGACTAGCGGAGACCCAGTACTTC	CASTPGLAETQYF